This T cell receptor beta chain is drawn from a study of regulatory T cells in long-lasting Graves disease. Findings and limits, study-wide: Having few samples may have compromised the accuracy. TCR diversity was lower in persistent Graves' patients than in newly diagnosed ones.

Germline CDR1 reads KGHSH; CDR2 reads LQKENI. The CDR3 length is 16 residues. Deletions cut 2 bases from V and 4 bases from J, with 15 bases between. Libraries of TCR beta came from iRepertoire HTBI primers plus Arm-PCR of CDR3 regions. TCRdb processed the multiplex PCR reads anew with MiXCR; each CDR3 protein has one entry. This sample has approximately 230,000 distinct CDR3 sequences; around 16% occur once, and the top ten carry around 20%. This clonotype showed up many times. The antigen remains unidentified. Time point meaning: newly diagnosed GD, antithyroid drugs for less than 3 months. Following extraction of RNA from PBMCs, that RNA was used to make the TCR library.

The V gene is TRBV18, the J gene TRBJ2-1; the D gene is possibly TRBD2 (6 bases). The specimen comprised peripheral blood mononuclear cells (PBMCs), sampled at new diagnosis, from a patient treated with antithyroid drugs. This receptor was identified in a female donor with Graves disease. The CDR3 DNA follows: TGTGCCAGCTCACCAGGTCCGGGAGTGAGTTACAATGAGCAGTTCTTC. Protein product: CASSPGPGVSYNEQFF.